This is a list of T cell receptor beta chains from one sample in a study of response to subunit inactivated influenza vaccine. TCRdb redid the calling of the RT-PCR reads with MiXCR, one entry per CDR3 protein. The table lists over 400,000 distinct CDR3 sequences, 10% to 11% of them singletons, with approximately 12% in the top ten. The sequencing used PBMCs from blood, collected roughly 46 days after vaccination. These receptors all stem from a man in his forties or fifties who received an inactivated influenza vaccine. Each CDR3 is given without its conserved first and last residue.

j_call v_call cdr3_aa
TRBJ2-1 TRBV5-1 ASSLLAGTGDNEQF
TRBJ1-4 TRBV7-9 ASSLDGTFNEKLF
TRBJ2-2 TRBV6-5 ASSYRTGNTGELF
TRBJ2-3 TRBV10-3 AISKTESTDTQY
TRBJ2-7 TRBV12-3/TRBV12-4 ASRRGQGLEQY
TRBJ2-2 TRBV5-1 ASTTSGRNTGELF
TRBJ1-6 TRBV18 ASSPDERGSPLH
TRBJ1-3 TRBV12-3/TRBV12-4 ASSFSTNSGNTIY
TRBJ2-1 TRBV15 ATSRDHAGGYNEQF
TRBJ2-5 TRBV4-1 ASSQETSGGEETQY
TRBJ2-7 TRBV28 ASGVREQY
TRBJ2-2 TRBV12-3/TRBV12-4 ASSFYGRDTGELF
TRBJ2-2 TRBV4-1 ASSQEILRTATGELF
TRBJ2-3 TRBV4-3 ASSQDKQGIQY
TRBJ1-2 TRBV28 ASSSGRSRLMGYT
TRBJ2-5 TRBV5-1 ASNLDGSSETQY
TRBJ2-1 TRBV12-3/TRBV12-4 ASSRQTSYNEQF
TRBJ2-7 TRBV6-5 ASSYYRGVGEQY
TRBJ2-3 TRBV4-3 ASSQLAGVTDTQY
TRBJ2-1 TRBV7-9 ASGYGLESYNEQF
TRBJ2-1 TRBV12-3/TRBV12-4 ASSRGLDEQF
TRBJ2-5 TRBV20-1 SARTGTGGLETQY
TRBJ1-3 TRBV5-1 ASSLDRSSGNTIY
TRBJ2-2 TRBV6-1 ASTGGGSNTGELF
TRBJ2-7 TRBV20-1 SARAPARGEQY
TRBJ2-1 TRBV20-1 SARIAGGVNEQF
TRBJ1-2 TRBV12-3/TRBV12-4 ASSHRDGDGYT
TRBJ2-1 TRBV5-1 ASSLPLAGGQGNEQF
TRBJ2-7 TRBV11-2 ASSLSQSSSYEQY
TRBJ2-1 TRBV7-2 ASSGDRGNEQF
TRBJ2-6 TRBV5-1 ASSLGQSSGANVLT
TRBJ2-5 TRBV20-1 SARDYSGGETQY